Listed below are T cell receptor beta chains from one sample, sequenced in a study of blood T cell repertoires in COVID-19. Assay: immunoSEQ multiplex PCR; the TCRdb copy retains only in-frame clones and omits some. The sample consists of over 250,000 clones, more than 75% of them appearing once. The sequenced sample consisted of PBMCs or T cells enriched from blood (not recorded which). These receptor sequences come from a man in his 60s who had recovered from COVID-19. Both conserved end residues are part of each CDR3. A D gene is named only where the DNA matches it firmly. The size of a clone is reported for some rows only, either as once, few or many, or as a class for expanded clones.

j_gene,len,d_gene,v_gene,abundance,CDR3nt,CDR3aa
TRBJ1-3,16,NA,TRBV7-8,NA,TGTGCCAGCAGCCCCCGGCCGGGTAGCTCTGGAAACACCATATATTTT,CASSPRPGSSGNTIYF
TRBJ2-3,16,TRBD2,TRBV2,once,TGTGCCAGCAGAGCCAGACTAGCGGGAGGCACAGATACGCAGTATTTT,CASRARLAGGTDTQYF
TRBJ2-1,15,TRBD2,TRBV6-5,NA,TGTGCCAGCAGACGCGGGGGGAGCTCCTACAATGAGCAGTTCTTC,CASRRGGSSYNEQFF
TRBJ2-2,15,TRBD2,TRBV7-3,NA,TGTGCCAGCAGCTTAAGGCGGGGGGCCACCGGGGAGCTGTTTTTT,CASSLRRGATGELFF
TRBJ2-3,16,TRBD2,TRBV6-2/TRBV6-3,NA,TGTGCCAGCAGTTATCGGGGCGGGGGTTCCACAGATACGCAGTATTTT,CASSYRGGGSTDTQYF
TRBJ2-1,15,NA,TRBV4-2,NA,TGTGCCAGCAGCCAAGGTAGCGCCGCCTACAATGAGCAGTTCTTC,CASSQGSAAYNEQFF
TRBJ2-1,16,TRBD1,TRBV2,NA,TGTGCCAGCAGGGGGGACAGGGGGATATCCTACAATGAGCAGTTCTTC,CASRGDRGISYNEQFF
TRBJ1-1,15,TRBD1,TRBV9,NA,TGTGCCAGCAGCGACGGACAGGGGAGAAACACTGAAGCTTTCTTT,CASSDGQGRNTEAFF
TRBJ1-1,16,TRBD1,TRBV19,NA,TGTGCCAGTAGTATCTCCCCCGGGACAGGGGACACTGAAGCTTTCTTT,CASSISPGTGDTEAFF
TRBJ2-2,14,TRBD1,TRBV7-2,once,TGTGCCAGCAGCGGGACAGGGTACACCGGGGAGCTGTTTTTT,CASSGTGYTGELFF
TRBJ1-5,13,NA,TRBV6-2/TRBV6-3,NA,TGTGCCAGCAGTTACGCCAGGAATCAGCCCCAGCATTTT,CASSYARNQPQHF
TRBJ2-1,11,NA,TRBV12-3/TRBV12-4,NA,TGTGCCATCAGTCGGGACAATGAGCAGTTCTTC,CAISRDNEQFF
TRBJ2-1,20,TRBD1,TRBV4-1,NA,TGCGCCAGCAGCCAAGTTCGGCTCACAGGGGTCAAGTTCTCCTACAATGAGCAGTTCTTC,CASSQVRLTGVKFSYNEQFF
TRBJ1-2,16,NA,TRBV2,NA,TGTGCCAGCAGCGCTGAGACAGTTCCATCCCTCTATGGCTACACCTTC,CASSAETVPSLYGYTF
TRBJ1-1,13,NA,TRBV6-5,NA,TGTGCCAGCAGTTACGAGAGGGACACTGAAGCTTTCTTT,CASSYERDTEAFF
TRBJ2-7,15,NA,TRBV6-4,once,TGTGCCAGCAGTGAACGTCCTTCTAGCTCCTACGAGCAGTACTTC,CASSERPSSSYEQYF
TRBJ1-5,18,NA,TRBV20-1,NA,TGCAGTGCTAGTCCGATTGGTCAGGCGGGGTCGGTCAATCAGCCCCAGCATTTT,CSASPIGQAGSVNQPQHF
TRBJ1-1,15,NA,TRBV7-8,NA,TGTGCCAGCAGCTTACCGGGTCGCGTGAACACTGAAGCTTTCTTT,CASSLPGRVNTEAFF
TRBJ2-7,15,TRBD2,TRBV5-4,NA,TGTGCCAGCTGGTCCGAGCGGGGGGGCCGGTCCGAGCAGTACTTC,CASWSERGGRSEQYF
TRBJ2-1,15,TRBD2,TRBV6-2/TRBV6-3,NA,TGTGCCAGCAGTTACAGGAGCGGGGGGGCCACTGAGCAGTTCTTC,CASSYRSGGATEQFF
TRBJ1-2,14,TRBD1,TRBV27,NA,TGTGCCAGCGGATTTGCCGGGACAGGTAATGGCTACACCTTC,CASGFAGTGNGYTF
TRBJ1-2,16,NA,TRBV10-3,once,TGTGCCATCAGTGATGTTAGGGGGTCGGCTAACTATGGCTACACCTTC,CAISDVRGSANYGYTF